This passage covers 5 T cell receptor beta chains from one sample sequenced in a study of a mutant IDH1 vaccine in newly diagnosed glioma. TCRdb keeps only in-frame clones here, not all; method: immunoSEQ multiplex PCR. The sample includes some 130,000 clones, about four fifths of them seen just once. Noted time point: week 11, during vaccination. It was 300 ug of mutant IDH1 20-mer peptide that made up each vaccine dose, given with topical imiquimod. Antigen specificity for these receptors is unknown. Source: PBMCs, taken from a glioma patient whose treatment included an IDH1 peptide vaccine. These receptors all stem from a man between 35 and 55 years old with glioma.

CDR3 residues: CASSPTGRPYYEQYF. The CDR3 region has the DNA TGTGCCAGCAGCCCTACCGGGAGGCCCTACTACGAGCAGTACTTC. The rearrangement uses TRBV9 and TRBJ2-7, with 7 bases that match TRBD2. This CDR3 is 15 amino acids long. Germline assignment: CDR1 SGDLS and CDR2 YYNGEE. After removal of 4 bases from V and 3 bases from J, the junction contained 10 bases not matched to a gene.

Only one count was recorded for this clone. V and J are TRBV6-4 and TRBJ2-2; D is tentatively TRBD1 or TRBD2 (5 bases each). The CDR3 runs to 14 residues. CDR1 and CDR2 (germline): MRHNA, SNTAGT. Trimming stripped 5 bases from V and 3 bases from J, with 10 bases between. The CDR3 protein is CASSRDGYTGELFF. The CDR3 DNA reads TGTGCCAGCAGTAGGGACGGCTACACCGGGGAGCTGTTTTTT.

The chain links TRBV28 to TRBJ1-2; D gene uncertain. The CDR3 covers 13 residues. The ends were cut back, 2 bases at V and 4 bases at J, with 8 bases in the middle. CDR1 and CDR2 (germline): MDHEN, SYDVKM. This CDR3 is CASSLSGIYGYTF. In DNA, the CDR3 is TGTGCCAGCAGTTTAAGCGGGATCTATGGCTACACCTTC.

The genes are TRBV10-1 and TRBJ1-2, with D tentatively TRBD1 (6 bases). This CDR3 is built from 14 residues. V dropped 3 bases and J dropped 2 bases, with 10 bases sitting between them. Germline CDR1 reads WNHNN; CDR2 reads SYGVQD (reference sequence). CDR3 in amino acids: CASSETGRNYGYTF. In DNA, the CDR3 is TGCGCCAGCAGTGAAACAGGGAGGAACTATGGCTACACCTTC.

The rearrangement joins TRBV6-6 to TRBJ2-7; TRBD2 matches 7 bases. Trimming at V came to 2 bases and at J to 4 bases, leaving 11 bases not matched to a gene. CDR3 size: 16 residues. Germline loops: CDR1 MNHNY, CDR2 SVGAGI (reference sequence). The CDR3 coding sequence is TGTGCCAGCAGTTACCCCCCGGGTGGCGGGAGTTACGAGCAGTACTTC. Its translation: CASSYPPGGGSYEQYF.